Below are 7 T cell receptor beta chains sequenced from a single sample in a study of T cells expressing NK-cell markers. TCRdb reanalyzed the 5' RACE reads and collapses them to one entry per CDR3 protein, without DNA. The data show fewer than 400,000 distinct CDR3 sequences, and the top ten clones hold 9.5% to 12%. Sequenced material: blood T cells: a sorted CD56 or NKG2C T cell subset, CD4+ or CD8+ T cells, or bulk PBMC T cells (not recorded which). These receptors all come from a woman aged 45-65 years in good health.

The chain is built from TRBV28 and TRBJ2-5. Germline-derived CDR1 and CDR2 are MDHEN and SYDVKM. The CDR3 loop spans 13 amino acids. CDR3 sequence reads: CASSLGVVETQYF.

V is TRBV11-2 and J is TRBJ2-7; the TRBD2 assignment by TCRdb is unverifiable without DNA. Looked up from germline, CDR1 is SGHAT and CDR2 is FQNNGV. CDR3 length equals 16 residues. CDR3: CASSLGPSGLLYEQYF.

The chain employs TRBV11-2 and TRBJ1-1; TCRdb's assignment of TRBD1 cannot be checked, as there is no DNA. This CDR3 spans 15 amino acids. Germline V gene data show CDR1 as SGHAT and CDR2 as FQNNGV. CDR3 residues: CASSLGARSGTEAFF.

This clonotype is called medium-sized (0.01 to 0.1%) based on its frequency. The chain joins TRBV12-3 or TRBV12-4 to TRBJ2-1; there is no DNA to check the TCRdb D call of TRBD1. This CDR3 has 17 residues. The CDR3 loop reads CASSLAGNRGGYNEQFF.

J is TRBJ2-3 and V is TRBV9; TCRdb lists TRBD1, though no DNA is available to test this call. CDR3 size: 13 residues. Germline V CDR1 and CDR2: SGDLS, YYNGEE. The CDR3 reads CASHGGSTDTQYF.

The CDR3 is CASTQGSGTQYF. The rearrangement links TRBV6-2 or TRBV6-3 to TRBJ2-3; TCRdb designates TRBD1, a call that cannot be tested without DNA. The CDR3 contains 12 residues. CDR1 is MNHEY, CDR2 SVGEGT, per germline.

The V and J genes are TRBV27 and TRBJ1-5; TCRdb indicates TRBD1, and absent DNA this call remains unverified. CDR1 and CDR2 from the germline V gene are MNHEY and SMNVEV (reference sequence). The CDR3 is 16 amino acids. CDR3 amino acids: CASREGHQSPNQPQHF.